The clone carrying this T cell receptor (beta chain) was found many times. As yet, its antigen is unknown. This entry is derived from a study of CD8+CD57+ T cells in acquired aplastic anemia. In the study overall: Sorted CD4+ plus CD8+ cells gave DNA averaging roughly 3.5 ug. As sequenced from healthy donors, CD4+ cells averaged about 9.8 million reads.

Genomic DNA was employed as the template in profiling TCR beta VDJ and CDR3. TCRdb itself ran the reads through MiXCR, one entry per CDR3 protein. Here the sample spans 200,000 to 250,000 distinct CDR3 sequences, roughly 33% being singletons. Study findings and constraints: CD8+ Simpson's diversity showed no significant patient-control difference.

The sequence derives from a human donor in good health, serving as a control. The sequenced sample consisted of sorted CD4+, CD8+, or CD8+CD57+ T cells (not recorded which) from PBMCs.

For the CDR3, the DNA is TGCGCCAGCAGCACAATAGGGACAGTCTCCTACGAGCAGTACTTC. This gives the protein CASSTIGTVSYEQYF. The rearrangement joins TRBV5-1 to TRBJ2-7, with TRBD1 matching 7 bases. Germline CDR1 SGHRS, CDR2 YFSETQ. The junction had 7 bases not matched to a gene; V was cut back by 4 bases and J by 0 bases. The CDR3 spans 15 residues.